This T cell receptor (beta chain) emerged from a study of blood T cell repertoires in COVID-19. About the research overall: Spain, Italy and the United States supplied samples that represented acute and convalescent COVID-19.

The method was immunoSEQ multiplex PCR; TCRdb's version includes in-frame clones alone and lacks a portion of them. Among hundreds of thousands of clones listed, roughly 80% were seen once. Trimming removed 4 bases from V and 2 bases from J; junction bases left unmatched: 6. The CDR3 has 15 amino acids. Germline V lookup: CDR1 SGHNT, CDR2 YYREEE (reference sequence). The receptor's source is a woman older than 75 with active or convalescent COVID-19. The rearrangement links TRBV5-4 to TRBJ2-1; 7 bases match TRBD2. Sequencing was carried out using peripheral blood. The DNA for the CDR3 is TGTGCCAGCAGCACCACTAGCGATACCTACAATGAGCAGTTCTTC. Residues: CASSTTSDTYNEQFF.